The 6 T cell receptor beta chains given below trace back to one sample, sequenced in a study of T cells in localized non-small cell lung cancer. The table came from immunoSEQ multiplex PCR; TCRdb's copy has only in-frame clones and leaves some out. Of under 70,000 clones listed, 86% are singletons. The sequences come from peripheral blood, collected before any cancer treatment. The receptors here all came from a woman aged 35 to 70 with stage I lung adenocarcinoma.

This chain connects TRBV6-4 to TRBJ1-1, with unresolved D. The V and J ends lost 3 bases and 6 bases respectively, with 11 bases between them. Per the germline V gene, CDR1 is MRHNA and CDR2 is SNTAGT. The CDR3 extends over 13 amino acids. This chain's CDR3 is CASSERGNSEAFF. CDR3 DNA: TGTGCCAGCAGTGAACGGGGAAACTCTGAAGCTTTCTTT.

The chain joins TRBV6-5 to TRBJ2-1, with 7 nucleotides matching TRBD1. This CDR3 contains 12 residues. Germline assignment: CDR1 MNHEY and CDR2 SVGAGI. After removal of 6 bases from V and 9 bases from J, the junction contained 5 bases not matched to a gene. In DNA, the CDR3 is TGTGCCAGCAGCCTACAGGGGTTTGAGCAGTTCTTC. As protein: CASSLQGFEQFF.

The chain links TRBV4-3 to TRBJ1-1, with D possibly being TRBD1 (5 bases). Germline loops: CDR1 LGHNA, CDR2 YSLEER. V dropped 1 base and J dropped 3 bases, with 9 bases sitting between them. The CDR3 has 14 residues. The CDR3 is CASSQGDRYTEAFF. CDR3 nucleotide sequence: TGCGCCAGCAGCCAAGGGGACCGTTACACTGAAGCTTTCTTT.

This rearrangement joins TRBV18 to TRBJ1-2; D possibly corresponds to TRBD1 (5 bases). V lost 3 bases and J 2 bases, leaving 7 bases between the germline ends. Germline V gene sequence: CDR1 KGHSH, CDR2 LQKENI. The CDR3 spans 13 residues. In DNA form, the CDR3 reads TGTGCCAGCTCACCGACAGAAAACTATGGCTACACCTTC. Amino acid sequence: CASSPTENYGYTF.

This clone was picked up one time. V gene TRBV6-4 combines with J gene TRBJ2-1, with D perhaps TRBD1 (5 bases). Germline V gives CDR1 MRHNA, CDR2 SNTAGT. Deletions cut 2 bases from V and 5 bases from J, with 16 bases between. The CDR3 has 16 residues. CDR3 bases: TGTGCCAGCAGTGACGATATAGGGGCGCGTAACAATGAGCAGTTCTTC. This encodes CASSDDIGARNNEQFF.

V usage is TRBV4-3 and J usage is TRBJ2-5; D unclear. This CDR3 spans 13 amino acids. Germline assignment: CDR1 LGHNA and CDR2 YSLEER. Trimming pared 3 bases from V and 7 bases from J, leaving 12 bases between. CDR3 bases: TGCGCCAGCAGCCAGGCTAAGCTGGGGACCCAGTACTTC. Translating it yields CASSQAKLGTQYF.